This T cell receptor (beta chain) originates from a study of cytomegalovirus exposure and HLA in healthy donors. It was with 60 Vbeta and 13 Jbeta primers that the PCR ran. The assay was immunoSEQ multiplex PCR, and TCRdb's table has in-frame clones only and misses some. In all, the sample yields 40,000 or so clones. Remarks on this clone: Its specificity is not known.

The length of the CDR3 is 15 residues. Germline CDR1 reads MDHEN; CDR2 reads SYDVKM. The V gene end was trimmed by 5 bases and the J gene end by 1 base; junction bases not matched to a gene: 5. Whole-study results and caveats: TCR beta V- and J-gene trimming, according to a later analysis, was linked to a missense DCLRE1C variant. Another analysis was done later, and it associated roughly 15,000 TCR beta sequences with HLA alleles at 0.05 false discovery rate. By HLA locus, TCR association rates varied in a later analysis, with DRB1 showing the most and HLA-C the fewest. The likely explanation for a cluster of highly shared sequence variants was sequencing artifact.

The specimen sequenced was PBMCs. The sequence derives from a woman aged 30 to 39 in good health and CMV-seropositive. The V call is TRBV28, the J call TRBJ1-2; TRBD1 aligns across 9 bases. CDR3 sequence (DNA): TGTGCCAGCAGTCCTCCGGACAGGGGTAACTATGGCTACACCTTC. Translated, it gives CASSPPDRGNYGYTF.